This T cell receptor beta chain was sequenced for a study of radiation and T cells in renal cell carcinoma. About the research overall: Nephrectomy followed 15 Gy stereotactic body radiation by 4 weeks.

On this clone itself: Antigen unknown.

Sequencing was performed with immunoSEQ multiplex PCR; in TCRdb, only in-frame clones are kept and a portion is missing. The sample lists about 150,000 clones; less than 90% were seen once. Time point: baseline pretreatment blood. Treatment of the sample: 15 Gy SBRT to primary tumor, nephrectomy 4 weeks later. Blood was sampled at baseline, 2 weeks and 4 weeks after SBRT. Overall study results and limits: No pretreatment tumor biopsies were available for baseline clonotypes. Top tumor clonotypes rose in blood 2 weeks post-radiation, then contracted.

The CDR3 is made up of 15 amino acids. Germline V gene sequence: CDR1 LNHNV, CDR2 YYDKDF (reference sequence). V lost 1 base to trimming and J lost 5 bases; unmatched junction nucleotides: 6. The chain couples TRBV15 to TRBJ2-5; TRBD2 matches at 8 bases. This TCR derives from a woman in her 70s with renal cell carcinoma. The sequences come from blood, collected from a patient whose treatment included radiotherapy and nephrectomy. CDR3 bases: TGTGCCACCAGCAGAGTGCCAGCGGGGGTTGAGACCCAGTACTTC. It translates to CATSRVPAGVETQYF. Full variable domain (remainder filled in from reference TRBV15 and TRBJ2-5): DAMVIQNPRYQVTQFGKPVTLSCSQTLNHNVMYWYQQKSSQAPKLLFHYYDKDFNNEADTPDNFQSRRPNTSFCFLDIRSPGLGDTAMYLCATSRVPAGVETQYFGPGTRLLVL.